Listed here are 16 T cell receptor beta chains from one sample, sequenced in a study of blood T cell repertoires in COVID-19. The table came from immunoSEQ multiplex PCR; TCRdb's copy has only in-frame clones and leaves some out. Of fewer than 500,000 clones in the sample, over 85% are singletons; the top ten hold 0.7% to 1%. Sequenced sample: peripheral blood. The receptors were sampled from a man in his late teens or twenties with COVID-19, enrolled during active disease.

Remarks on this clone: No conserved phenylalanine or tryptophan ends this CDR3, so it is likely a read error. The gene calls are TRBV12-3 or TRBV12-4 and TRBJ1-1; D is unresolved. The CDR3 runs 13 residues. With 3 bases removed from V and 0 bases from J, the gap between germline ends came to 5 bases. The CDR3 is CASSLGVNTEAFL. The CDR3 DNA reads as TGTGCCAGCAGTTTGGGAGTGAACACTGAAGCTTTCCTT.

The V gene is TRBV6-1, the J gene TRBJ2-1; 11 bases line up with TRBD2. The CDR3 is made up of 15 amino acids. Trimming removed 5 bases from V and 5 bases from J; junction bases left unmatched: 5. Germline values: CDR1 MNHNS, CDR2 SASEGT. CDR3 region: CASSLTSGSHNEQFF. Written as DNA, the CDR3 is TGTGCCAGCAGTCTAACTAGCGGGAGTCACAATGAGCAGTTCTTC.

The rearrangement joins TRBV9 to TRBJ2-1; 10 bases are a match to TRBD2. The CDR3 runs 15 residues. Losses at the gene ends were 4 bases for V and 3 bases for J; bases not matched to a gene: 4. Germline assignment: CDR1 SGDLS and CDR2 YYNGEE. This CDR3 is CASSSSGRGYNEQFF. The DNA for the CDR3 is TGTGCCAGCAGCTCTAGCGGGAGAGGCTACAATGAGCAGTTCTTC. The full variable domain, its missing parts supplied by reference TRBV9 and TRBJ2-1, is DSGVTQTPKHLITATGQRVTLRCSPRSGDLSVYWYQQSLDQGLQFLIQYYNGEERAKGNILERFSAQQFPDLHSELNLSSLELGDSALYFCASSSSGRGYNEQFFGPGTRLTVL.

J is TRBJ2-2 and V is TRBV7-2, with 9 positions matching TRBD1. V lost 3 bases and J lost 1; bases outside the gene matches: 6. The CDR3 is made up of 17 amino acids. Germline CDR1 SGHTA, CDR2 FQGNSA. Written as DNA, the CDR3 is TGTGCCAGCAGCTTGCCGGGGACAGGGAGGAACACCGGGGAGCTGTTTTTT. Encoded protein: CASSLPGTGRNTGELFF.

This chain links TRBV18 with TRBJ2-5; D is possibly TRBD2 (6 bases). CDR1 and CDR2 (germline): KGHSH, LQKENI. The CDR3 is 15 amino acids. V lost 3 bases, J lost 4 bases, and 15 bases lay in between. This CDR3 reads CASSPSGLGGETQYF. The CDR3 DNA reads TGTGCCAGCTCACCCTCAGGATTGGGGGGAGAGACCCAGTACTTC.

V is TRBV2 and J is TRBJ2-5; D ambiguous. The CDR3 covers 14 residues. The ends were cut back, 4 bases at V and 1 base at J, with 10 bases in the middle. The V gene's germline CDR1 is SNHLY and CDR2 FYNNEI. CDR3: CASSARRGQETQYF. CDR3 sequence (DNA): TGTGCCAGCAGTGCCCGCCGCGGCCAAGAGACCCAGTACTTC.

The chain has TRBV6-5 and TRBJ2-4, with D possibly being TRBD1 (6 bases). The ends were cut back, 2 bases at V and 7 bases at J, with 12 bases in the middle. Germline assignment: CDR1 MNHEY and CDR2 SVGAGI. The CDR3 runs 14 residues. In DNA form, the CDR3 reads TGTGCCAGCAGTTACAGGGGGATGGCGAACATTCAGTACTTC. The encoded protein is CASSYRGMANIQYF.

V is TRBV15 and J is TRBJ1-3; D not resolved. CDR1 is LNHNV, CDR2 YYDKDF, per germline (reference sequence). This CDR3 is 15 amino acids long. Trimming shortened V by 0 bases and J by 4 bases, and 10 bases separated the two germline ends. The CDR3 DNA reads TGTGCCACCAGCAGAGATCGGGGATACGGAAACACCATATATTTT. Residues: CATSRDRGYGNTIYF.

The genes are TRBV24-1 and TRBJ2-1, with 7 bases aligning to TRBD2. In germline, CDR1 is KGHDR, CDR2 SFDVKD. Losses at the gene ends were 7 bases for V and 0 bases for J; bases not matched to a gene: 20. This CDR3 comprises 20 residues. CDR3 DNA sequence: TGTGCCACCAGACAACTAGCGTTAGAGAAGGTACCTAGCTCCTACAATGAGCAGTTCTTC. This encodes CATRQLALEKVPSSYNEQFF.

This chain links TRBV6-5 with TRBJ2-5, with 8 positions matching TRBD1. There are 15 residues in the CDR3. Losses at the gene ends were 2 bases for V and 5 bases for J; bases not matched to a gene: 7. Germline lookup yields CDR1 MNHEY and CDR2 SVGAGI. The CDR3 nucleotides read TGTGCCAGCAGTTACCGACAGGGGTACCGCGAGACCCAGTACTTC. This encodes CASSYRQGYRETQYF.

J is TRBJ2-7 and V is TRBV19, with TRBD1 as a possible D gene (6 bases). Germline V CDR1 and CDR2: LNHDA, SQIVND (reference sequence). V gave up 4 bases and J gave up 3 bases, with 13 bases separating them. The CDR3 consists of 14 residues. The CDR3 DNA reads TGTGCCAGTAGTAGACAGGTTTTCCTCTACGAGCAGTACTTC. Encoded protein: CASSRQVFLYEQYF.

The V call is TRBV19, the J call TRBJ2-1, with TRBD2 as a possible D gene (5 bases). The CDR3 runs to 18 residues. The ends were cut back, 0 bases at V and 6 bases at J, with 21 bases in the middle. Germline V gene lookup returns CDR1 LNHDA and CDR2 SQIVND (reference sequence). In DNA, the CDR3 is TGTGCCAGTAGTATAGATCGTGGAGGTGTAGAGAGGGTCAATGAGCAGTTCTTC. It codes for CASSIDRGGVERVNEQFF.

The CDR3 protein is CASSLGTAYQETQYF. CDR3 nucleotide sequence: TGTGCCAGCAGCCTCGGGACAGCGTACCAAGAGACCCAGTACTTC. J is TRBJ2-5 and V is TRBV3-1 (or the pseudogene TRBV3-2), with 7 bases aligning to TRBD1. Germline V gives CDR1 LGHDT, CDR2 YNNKEL (reference sequence). The junction had 5 bases not matched to a gene; V was cut back by 4 bases and J by 0 bases. The CDR3 extends over 15 amino acids.

Regarding this clone: Additional DNA sequences in this sample encode the identical CDR3. The CDR3 sequence is CASSLGDSSYEQYF. The DNA of the CDR3 is TGTGCCAGCAGCTTAGGGGACAGCTCCTACGAGCAGTACTTC. The chain uses TRBV7-9 and TRBJ2-7; 7 bases fit TRBD1. This CDR3 contains 14 residues. The ends lost 1 base at V and 0 bases at J; junction bases unmatched: 0. Germline CDR1 reads SEHNR; CDR2 reads FQNEAQ (reference sequence).

The CDR3 coding sequence is TGTGCCAGTAGCCCGGGCAGGGGGCTGAGCTACGAGCAGTACTTC. Its protein product is CASSPGRGLSYEQYF. V gene TRBV19 combines with J gene TRBJ2-7; TRBD1 agrees at 8 bases. Germline loops: CDR1 LNHDA, CDR2 SQIVND (reference sequence). V gave up 6 bases and J gave up 3 bases; unmatched junction bases: 10. The CDR3 totals 15 residues.

The rearrangement joins TRBV5-4 to TRBJ1-2; D unresolved. Germline values: CDR1 SGHNT, CDR2 YYREEE (reference sequence). The CDR3 covers 15 residues. Trimming removed 0 bases from V and 0 bases from J, with 9 bases in between. The CDR3 DNA follows: TGTGCCAGCAGCTTGGCAGCGGGCTCTAACTATGGCTACACCTTC. Residues: CASSLAAGSNYGYTF.